These 27 T cell receptor beta chains share one sample of origin, sequenced in a study of identical twins. One entry per CDR3 protein, called by TCRdb with MiXCR from the 5' RACE reads. The table shows fewer than 550,000 distinct CDR3 sequences, with nearly 15% occurring only once. These sequences were also reported in another study, on yellow fever vaccine responses in identical twins.

Sequences were obtained from CD4+ T cells sorted from blood. The receptors come from a woman under 30 in good health.

This clonotype has more than one count but fewer than ten. V is TRBV4-1 and J is TRBJ2-2, with D uncertain. The CDR3 consists of 16 residues. Germline assignment: CDR1 MGHRA and CDR2 YSYEKL. V shed 0 bases and J shed 6 bases, with 14 bases lying between them. CDR3 sequence: CASSQDRTLLPGELFF. The CDR3 DNA follows: TGCGCCAGCAGCCAAGATCGAACCCTCTTACCCGGGGAGCTGTTTTTT.

Of note for this clonotype: A read error may account for a junction end that differs from germline. CDR3 sequence (DNA): TGTGCCAGCAGCGTAAGTGGACAAGGGTACGAGCTGTACTTC. Translating gives CASSVSGQGYELYF. V is TRBV9 and J is TRBJ2-7; maybe TRBD1 (5 bases). CDR3 length: 14 amino acids. Looked up from germline, CDR1 is SGDLS and CDR2 is YYNGEE. Complete variable domain (other parts from reference TRBV9 and TRBJ2-7): DSGVTQTPKHLITATGQRVTLRCSPRSGDLSVYWYQQSLDQGLQFLIQYYNGEERAKGNILERFSAQQFPDLHSELNLSSLELGDSALYFCASSVSGQGYELYFGPGTRLTVT.

This clonotype was found a few times. The V gene is TRBV11-2, the J gene TRBJ2-1; 9 bases align to TRBD2. J was trimmed by 0 bases and V by 5 bases; bases with no gene match: 14. CDR3 size: 19 residues. CDR1 SGHAT and CDR2 FQNNGV come from the germline V gene. The CDR3 sequence is CASSPITTSGLISYNEQFF. Written as DNA, the CDR3 is TGTGCCAGCAGCCCAATCACAACTAGCGGGCTTATCTCCTACAATGAGCAGTTCTTC.

This chain connects TRBV29-1 to TRBJ1-1; 9 nucleotides line up with TRBD1. CDR3 length: 14 amino acids. V gave up 1 base and J gave up 1 base; unmatched junction bases: 1. CDR1 is SQVTM, CDR2 ANQGSEA, per germline. CDR3 coding DNA: TGCAGCGTTGAAGTGGGACAGGGGAACACTGAAGCTTTCTTT. Translating gives CSVEVGQGNTEAFF.

This chain uses TRBV28 with TRBJ1-4; 8 bases align to TRBD1. The CDR3 consists of 15 residues. Germline lookup yields CDR1 MDHEN and CDR2 SYDVKM. J lost 5 bases, V lost 5 bases, and 7 bases had no gene match. CDR3 amino acids: CASSRRTGLNEKLFF. CDR3 nucleotide sequence: TGTGCCAGCAGTCGCCGGACAGGGTTAAATGAAAAACTGTTTTTT.

This chain connects TRBV3-1 to TRBJ2-2; no definite D call. Trimming took off 8 bases at V and 8 bases at J, with 12 bases between the two ends. From germline, CDR1 is LGHDT and CDR2 YNNKEL (reference sequence). The CDR3 contains 12 residues. The CDR3, as DNA: TGTGCCAGCGGATGGGGTTTGGGGGAGCTGTTTTTT. Its protein is CASGWGLGELFF.

This clonotype was recorded a few times. The chain links TRBV12-3 or TRBV12-4 to TRBJ2-2, with D hard to call. V dropped 4 bases and J dropped 6 bases, with 9 bases sitting between them. There are 13 residues in the CDR3. The DNA of the CDR3 is TGTGCCAGCAGTTCTTGGGTCCCCGGGGAGCTGTTTTTT. This sequence encodes CASSSWVPGELFF.

This chain connects TRBV15 to TRBJ1-2; TRBD1 is a possible D gene (6 bases). This CDR3 has 13 residues. Germline loops: CDR1 LNHNV, CDR2 YYDKDF (reference sequence). Trimming left V 8 bases short and J 4 bases short, with 14 bases between. Here the CDR3 reads CATSKGGSYGYTF. The CDR3 DNA reads as TGTGCCACCTCTAAGGGGGGCAGCTATGGCTACACCTTC.

The rearrangement uses TRBV6-1 and TRBJ1-4; the match to TRBD1 covers 8 bases. Germline V gene lookup returns CDR1 MNHNS and CDR2 SASEGT. The CDR3 covers 14 residues. Trimming at V came to 7 bases and at J to 7 bases, leaving 8 bases not matched to a gene. CDR3 residues: CASTTGGGSEKLFF. CDR3 coding DNA: TGTGCCAGCACCACAGGGGGTGGGAGTGAAAAACTGTTTTTT.

There are a few counts of this clonotype. The chain has TRBV6-1 and TRBJ1-2; a weak D match, TRBD1 (5 bases). V was shortened by 6 bases and J by 5 bases, with 22 bases between the two germline ends. This CDR3 is built from 16 residues. Germline V lookup: CDR1 MNHNS, CDR2 SASEGT. CDR3 DNA sequence: TGTGCCAGCAGGGTCTCAGGGAAACAATTCATATATGGCTACACCTTC. Its translation is CASRVSGKQFIYGYTF.

This clonotype was seen a handful of times. The J gene is TRBJ2-1, the V gene TRBV29-1; D is uncertain. Germline V gene data show CDR1 as SQVTM and CDR2 as ANQGSEA. CDR3 length equals 11 residues. Between the trimmed V and J ends, which lost 3 bases and 12 bases, there was a span of 12 bases. In DNA form, the CDR3 reads TGCAGCGTTGACGCAGCGCGTGGGCAGTTCTTC. Protein: CSVDAARGQFF.

The V call is TRBV5-8, the J call TRBJ1-1; 8 nucleotides align to TRBD1. There are 14 residues in the CDR3. V shed 3 bases, J shed 3 bases, and the junction held 4 bases outside the gene matches. Germline V gene data show CDR1 as SGHTS and CDR2 as YDEGEE. CDR3 bases: TGTGCCAGCAGCTCGTTGGACAGGGACACTGAAGCTTTCTTT. Translated, it gives CASSSLDRDTEAFF. The full variable domain, its missing parts supplied by reference TRBV5-8 and TRBJ1-1, is EAGVTQSPTHLIKTRGQQATLRCSPISGHTSVYWYQQALGLGLQFLLWYDEGEERNRGNFPPRFSGRQFPNYSSELNVNALELEDSALYLCASSSLDRDTEAFFGQGTRLTVV.

This clonotype was found a few times. The chain combines TRBV11-2 with TRBJ1-4; 7 positions match TRBD1. Per the germline V gene, CDR1 is SGHAT and CDR2 is FQNNGV. The CDR3 has 15 residues. Trimming took 5 bases from V and 4 from J; bases not matched to a gene: 7. CDR3 region: CASSPAGQYNEKLFF. CDR3 in DNA: TGTGCCAGCAGCCCTGCGGGACAGTATAATGAAAAACTGTTTTTT.

This clonotype has more than one count but fewer than ten. This chain connects TRBV14 to TRBJ1-1, with D perhaps TRBD1 (5 bases). Germline V gene data show CDR1 as SGHDN and CDR2 as FVKESK. The CDR3 has 17 amino acids. V was shortened by 3 bases and J by 3 bases, with 20 bases between the two germline ends. The CDR3 DNA is TGTGCCAGCAGCCAGAGGGACCGACCTAGGGCGGACACTGAAGCTTTCTTT. It codes for CASSQRDRPRADTEAFF.

This clonotype appeared a few times. The J gene is TRBJ2-7, the V gene TRBV20-1, with 8 bases that match TRBD2. This CDR3 has 15 residues. V dropped 5 bases and J dropped 2; count of bases not matched to a gene: 11. In germline, CDR1 is DFQATT, CDR2 SNEGSKA (reference sequence). The CDR3 here is CSAPRSGSGTYEQYF. As DNA, the CDR3 is TGCAGTGCTCCTCGAAGCGGGAGTGGAACCTACGAGCAGTACTTC.

This clonotype was detected a few times. The chain uses TRBV14 and TRBJ2-7, with D unclear. Trimming left V 0 bases short and J 2 bases short, with 11 bases between. CDR1 SGHDN and CDR2 FVKESK come from the germline V gene. The CDR3 is made up of 15 amino acids. The DNA for the CDR3 is TGTGCCAGCAGCCAAGAACAGACGAAACCCTACGAGCAGTACGTC. Translation gives CASSQEQTKPYEQYV.

The sample holds many counts of this clonotype. V usage is TRBV27 and J usage is TRBJ2-6; D is uncertain. The CDR3 is 14 amino acids. Trimming left V 5 bases short and J 0 bases short, with 5 bases between. Germline values: CDR1 MNHEY, CDR2 SMNVEV (reference sequence). The CDR3 DNA sequence: TGTGCCAGCAGTAGTAGCTCTGGGGCCAACGTCCTGACTTTC. Translating it yields CASSSSSGANVLTF.

This clonotype has a handful of counts. This chain uses TRBV5-5 with TRBJ2-7, with 7 bases identical to TRBD1. The J segment lost 0 bases and the V segment lost 3 bases, leaving 6 bases of the junction unmatched. Germline assignment: CDR1 SGHKS and CDR2 YYEKEE (reference sequence). The CDR3 length is 15 residues. This CDR3 reads CASSSPGTASYEQYF. In nucleotides, the CDR3 is TGTGCCAGCAGCTCCCCCGGGACAGCCTCCTACGAGCAGTACTTC.

The rearrangement uses TRBV20-1 and TRBJ2-4; 8 nucleotides line up with TRBD1. The CDR3 loop spans 16 amino acids. J was trimmed by 5 bases and V by 6 bases; bases with no gene match: 15. Germline CDR1 DFQATT, CDR2 SNEGSKA (reference sequence). The CDR3 region is CSARTGLGIKENIQYF. The DNA for the CDR3 is TGCAGTGCAAGGACAGGGTTGGGTATAAAAGAAAACATTCAGTACTTC.

This chain links TRBV12-3 or TRBV12-4 with TRBJ2-7, with 11 nucleotides matching TRBD2. The CDR3 sequence is 18 residues long. The V gene end was trimmed by 5 bases and the J gene end by 0 bases; junction bases not matched to a gene: 12. CDR3 residues: CASSPASGRPSPSYEQYF. The CDR3 nucleotides read TGTGCCAGCAGTCCGGCTAGCGGGAGGCCCAGTCCCTCCTACGAGCAGTACTTC.

This clonotype was seen only a few times. V usage is TRBV20-1 and J usage is TRBJ1-5; D might be TRBD1 (5 bases). CDR3 length: 16 amino acids. Per germline, CDR1 DFQATT and CDR2 SNEGSKA (reference sequence). The germline V and J ends were trimmed by 1 base and 0 bases, with 13 bases remaining between them. The CDR3 DNA is TGCAGTGCTAGAGGTAGGGGTTGGTCTAGCAATCAGCCCCAGCATTTT. Translated, it gives CSARGRGWSSNQPQHF.

The chain couples TRBV5-1 to TRBJ2-3, with TRBD2 matching 10 bases. The junction had 12 bases not matched to a gene; V was cut back by 3 bases and J by 2 bases. This CDR3 region has 18 residues. CDR1 is SGHRS and CDR2 is YFSETQ in the germline V gene. CDR3 nucleotides: TGCGCCAGCAGCTCGACCATACTAGCGGGGACCTTCACAGATACGCAGTATTTT. Translating it yields CASSSTILAGTFTDTQYF.

The gene calls are TRBV3-1 and TRBJ1-5; D remains ambiguous. Between the trimmed V and J ends, which lost 4 bases and 6 bases, there was a span of 10 bases. Germline V gives CDR1 LGHDT, CDR2 YNNKEL (reference sequence). This CDR3 contains 13 residues. The CDR3 spells CASSLRPAQPQHF. The CDR3 DNA follows: TGTGCCAGCAGCCTCAGACCAGCTCAGCCCCAGCATTTT.

The chain recombines TRBV12-3 or TRBV12-4 with TRBJ1-6, with TRBD1 as a possible D gene (6 bases). The CDR3 is 13 amino acids. V lost 10 bases and J lost 7, with 14 bases in between. CDR3 in DNA: TGTGCCACCGCCGGGACAAGAAATTCACCCCTCCACTTT. Encoded protein: CATAGTRNSPLHF.

J is TRBJ2-1 and V is TRBV4-2; D gene ambiguous. Germline V gene data show CDR1 as LGHNA and CDR2 as YNFKEQ. The CDR3 covers 16 residues. The V and J ends lost 4 bases and 2 bases respectively, with 15 bases between them. The CDR3 DNA sequence: TGTGCCAGCAGCCGCACCCTAAGCGCCCCCTACAATGAGCAGTTCTTC. Its translation is CASSRTLSAPYNEQFF.

The V call is TRBV28, the J call TRBJ2-7, with D possibly matching TRBD1 (6 bases). V lost 4 bases, J lost 2 bases, and 15 bases lay in between. CDR3 length: 15 amino acids. Germline CDR1 MDHEN, CDR2 SYDVKM. The CDR3 nucleotides read TGTGCCAGCAGTTCCGCCGGGACAAACACCTACGAGCAGTACGTC. This sequence encodes CASSSAGTNTYEQYV.

This clonotype appeared a few times. This chain joins TRBV5-1 and TRBJ2-7; 9 bases line up with TRBD2. CDR1 SGHRS and CDR2 YFSETQ come from the germline V gene. The CDR3 covers 15 residues. V lost 7 bases, J lost 0 bases, and 8 bases stayed unmatched. The CDR3 spells CASWDSGSPSYEQYF. The CDR3 coding sequence is TGCGCCAGCTGGGATAGCGGGAGCCCCTCCTACGAGCAGTACTTC.